This T cell receptor (beta chain) was captured in a study of T cells in Graves' hyperthyroidism and ophthalmopathy. Study observations and caveats: Blood held most thyroid clonotypes expanded above 0.001 frequency.

Germline V CDR1 and CDR2: SGHRS, YFSETQ. The CDR3 is 16 amino acids. The ends lost 0 bases at V and 7 bases at J; junction bases unmatched: 9. This clonotype was recorded many times. The antigen remains undetermined. Absent ophthalmopathy progression within 18 months defined stable Graves' hyperthyroidism. RNA transcripts served as the template for amplifying TCR beta CDR3 regions. A first-round RT-PCR of the TCR CDR3 used the HTBI primer set. TCRdb called the multiplex PCR reads again in MiXCR, with one record for every CDR3 protein. Here the sample spans hundreds of thousands of distinct CDR3 sequences, over 35% being singletons.

The sequencing input was blood. This TCR derives from a man aged 18 to 35 with Graves' hyperthyroidism. This chain joins TRBV5-1 and TRBJ1-5; TRBD1 aligns across 8 bases. The CDR3 DNA sequence: TGCGCCAGCAGCTTGGGGGGACAGGAGGTTTCGCAGCCCCAGCATTTT. Its protein is CASSLGGQEVSQPQHF.